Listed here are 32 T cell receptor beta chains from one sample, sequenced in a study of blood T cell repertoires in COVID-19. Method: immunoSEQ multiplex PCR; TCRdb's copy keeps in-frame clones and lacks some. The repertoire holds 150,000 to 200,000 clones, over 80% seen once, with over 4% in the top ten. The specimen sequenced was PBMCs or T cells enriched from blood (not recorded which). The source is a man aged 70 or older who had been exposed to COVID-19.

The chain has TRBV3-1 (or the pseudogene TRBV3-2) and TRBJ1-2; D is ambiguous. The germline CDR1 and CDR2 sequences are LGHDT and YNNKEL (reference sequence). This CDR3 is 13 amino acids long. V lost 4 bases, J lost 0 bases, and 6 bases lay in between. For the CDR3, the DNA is TGTGCCAGCAGCCCCGGGACTAACTATGGCTACACCTTC. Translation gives CASSPGTNYGYTF.

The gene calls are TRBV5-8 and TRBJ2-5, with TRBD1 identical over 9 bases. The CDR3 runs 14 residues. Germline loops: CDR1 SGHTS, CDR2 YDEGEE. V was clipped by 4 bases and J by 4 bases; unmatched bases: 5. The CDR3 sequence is CASSDRDRAETQYF. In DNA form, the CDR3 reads TGTGCCAGCAGCGATCGGGACAGGGCAGAGACCCAGTACTTC.

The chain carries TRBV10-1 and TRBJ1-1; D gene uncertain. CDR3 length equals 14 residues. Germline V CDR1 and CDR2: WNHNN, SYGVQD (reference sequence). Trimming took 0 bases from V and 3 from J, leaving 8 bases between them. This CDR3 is CASSESKRDTEAFF. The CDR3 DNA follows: TGCGCCAGCAGTGAGTCGAAGAGGGACACTGAAGCTTTCTTT.

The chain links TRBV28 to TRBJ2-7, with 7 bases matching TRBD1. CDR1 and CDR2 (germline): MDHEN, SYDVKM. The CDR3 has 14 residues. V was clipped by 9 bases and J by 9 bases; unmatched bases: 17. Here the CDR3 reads CASTTRDRPMRQYF. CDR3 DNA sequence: TGTGCCAGTACCACCCGGGACAGACCCATGAGGCAGTACTTC.

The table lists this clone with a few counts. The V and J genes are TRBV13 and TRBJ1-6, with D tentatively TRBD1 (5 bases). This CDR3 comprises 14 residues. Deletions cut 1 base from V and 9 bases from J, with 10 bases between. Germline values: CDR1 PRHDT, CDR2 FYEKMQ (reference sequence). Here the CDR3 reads CASSLEQGGSPLHF. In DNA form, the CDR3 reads TGTGCCAGCAGCTTAGAGCAGGGAGGTTCACCCCTCCACTTT.

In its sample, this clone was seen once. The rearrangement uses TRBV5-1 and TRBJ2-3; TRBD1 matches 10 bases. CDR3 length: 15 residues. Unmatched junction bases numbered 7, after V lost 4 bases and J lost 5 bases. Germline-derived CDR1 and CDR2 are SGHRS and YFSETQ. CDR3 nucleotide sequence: TGCGCCAGCAGCGGGGACAGGGGTATTAGAGATACGCAGTATTTT. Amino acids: CASSGDRGIRDTQYF.

CDR3 sequence reads: CASSSSVLGQGRSGNTIYF. For the CDR3, the DNA is TGTGCCAGCAGTTCCTCAGTCTTGGGACAGGGAAGATCTGGAAACACCATATATTTT. The chain has TRBV27 and TRBJ1-3; TRBD1 agrees at 9 bases. The CDR3 has 19 residues. Germline assignment: CDR1 MNHEY and CDR2 SMNVEV (reference sequence). V was clipped by 4 bases and J by 1 base; unmatched bases: 14.

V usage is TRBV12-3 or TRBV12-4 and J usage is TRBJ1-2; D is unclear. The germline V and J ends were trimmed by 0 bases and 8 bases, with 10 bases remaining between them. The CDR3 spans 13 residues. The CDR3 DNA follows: TGTGCCAGCAGTTTAGCGCACCGGGGAGGCTACACCTTC. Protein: CASSLAHRGGYTF.

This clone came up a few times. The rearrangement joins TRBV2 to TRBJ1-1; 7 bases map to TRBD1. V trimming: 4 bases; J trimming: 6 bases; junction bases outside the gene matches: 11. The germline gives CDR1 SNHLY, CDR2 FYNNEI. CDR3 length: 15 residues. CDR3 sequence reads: CASSVHKGARAEAFF. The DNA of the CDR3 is TGTGCCAGCAGTGTTCACAAGGGGGCAAGGGCTGAAGCTTTCTTT.

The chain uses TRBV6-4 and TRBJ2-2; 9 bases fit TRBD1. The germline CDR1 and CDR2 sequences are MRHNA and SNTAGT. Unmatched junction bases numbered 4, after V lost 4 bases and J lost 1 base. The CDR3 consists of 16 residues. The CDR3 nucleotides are TGTGCCAGCAGTGTAACAGGGGGCGTGAACACCGGGGAGCTGTTTTTT. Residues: CASSVTGGVNTGELFF.

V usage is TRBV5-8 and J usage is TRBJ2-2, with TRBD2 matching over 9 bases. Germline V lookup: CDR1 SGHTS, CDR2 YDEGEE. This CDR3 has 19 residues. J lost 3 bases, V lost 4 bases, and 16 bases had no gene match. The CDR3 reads CASSLTGVSGGPYTGELFF. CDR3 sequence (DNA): TGTGCCAGCAGCCTCACCGGTGTTAGCGGGGGCCCCTACACCGGGGAGCTGTTTTTT.

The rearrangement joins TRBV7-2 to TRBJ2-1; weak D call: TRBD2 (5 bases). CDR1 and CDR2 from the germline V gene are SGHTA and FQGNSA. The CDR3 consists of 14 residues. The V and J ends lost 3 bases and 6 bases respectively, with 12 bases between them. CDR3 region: CASSFFLAGNEQFF. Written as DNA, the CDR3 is TGTGCCAGCAGCTTCTTCCTAGCTGGCAATGAGCAGTTCTTC.

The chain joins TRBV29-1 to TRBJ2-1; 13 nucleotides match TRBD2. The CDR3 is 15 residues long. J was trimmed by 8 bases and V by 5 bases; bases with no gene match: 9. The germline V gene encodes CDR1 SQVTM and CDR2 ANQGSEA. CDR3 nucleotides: TGCAGCGTTCTGTTTTGGACTAGCGGGAGAGATGAGCAGTTCTTC. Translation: CSVLFWTSGRDEQFF.

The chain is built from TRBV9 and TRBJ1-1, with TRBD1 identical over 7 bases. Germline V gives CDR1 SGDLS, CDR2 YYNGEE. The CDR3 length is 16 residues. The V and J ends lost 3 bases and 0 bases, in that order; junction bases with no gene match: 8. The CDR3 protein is CASSEGQTNMNTEAFF. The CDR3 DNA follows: TGTGCCAGCAGCGAGGGACAGACCAATATGAACACTGAAGCTTTCTTT.

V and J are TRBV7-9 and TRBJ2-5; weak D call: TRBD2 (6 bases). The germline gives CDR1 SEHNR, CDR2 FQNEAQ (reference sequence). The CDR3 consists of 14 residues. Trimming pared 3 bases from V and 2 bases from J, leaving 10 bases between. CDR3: CASSFGAGQETQYF. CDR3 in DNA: TGTGCCAGCAGCTTTGGGGCGGGGCAAGAGACCCAGTACTTC.

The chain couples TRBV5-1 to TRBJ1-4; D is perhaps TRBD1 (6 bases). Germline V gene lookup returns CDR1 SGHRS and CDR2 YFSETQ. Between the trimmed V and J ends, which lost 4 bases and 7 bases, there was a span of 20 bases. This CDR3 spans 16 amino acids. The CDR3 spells CASSSAGVRISEKLFF. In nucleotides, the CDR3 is TGCGCCAGCAGCAGTGCAGGGGTTCGTATAAGTGAAAAACTGTTTTTT.

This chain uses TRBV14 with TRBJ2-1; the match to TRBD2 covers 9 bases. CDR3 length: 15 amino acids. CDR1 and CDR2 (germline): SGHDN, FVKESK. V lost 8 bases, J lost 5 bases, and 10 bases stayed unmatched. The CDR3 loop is CASGEELAGHNEQFF. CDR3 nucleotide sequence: TGTGCCAGCGGCGAGGAGCTAGCGGGGCACAATGAGCAGTTCTTC.

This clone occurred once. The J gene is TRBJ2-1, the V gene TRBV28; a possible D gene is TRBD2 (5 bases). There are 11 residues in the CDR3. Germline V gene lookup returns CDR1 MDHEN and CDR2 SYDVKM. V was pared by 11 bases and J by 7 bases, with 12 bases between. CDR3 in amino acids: CAARGGNEQFF. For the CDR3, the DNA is TGTGCCGCGAGAGGAGGTAATGAGCAGTTCTTC.

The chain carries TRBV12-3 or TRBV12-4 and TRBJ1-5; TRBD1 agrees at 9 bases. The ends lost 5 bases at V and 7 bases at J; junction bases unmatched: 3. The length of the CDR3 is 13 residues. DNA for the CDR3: TGTGCCAGCAGTAGACAGGGGGGGCAGCCCCAGCATTTT. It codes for CASSRQGGQPQHF.

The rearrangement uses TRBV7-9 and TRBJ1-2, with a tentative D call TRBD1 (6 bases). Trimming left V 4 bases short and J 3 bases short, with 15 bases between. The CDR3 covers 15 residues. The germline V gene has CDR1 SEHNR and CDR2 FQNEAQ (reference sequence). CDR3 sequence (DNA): TGTGCCAGCAGCTCTTATACAGGGAAGGACTATGGCTACACCTTC. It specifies CASSSYTGKDYGYTF.

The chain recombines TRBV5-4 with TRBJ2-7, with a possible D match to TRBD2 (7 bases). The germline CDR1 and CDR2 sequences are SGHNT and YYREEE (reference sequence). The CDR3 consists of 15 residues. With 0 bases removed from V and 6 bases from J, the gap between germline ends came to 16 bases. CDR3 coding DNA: TGTGCCAGCAGCTTGGGGGCGGGGGCTACCTTCGAGCAGTACTTC. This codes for CASSLGAGATFEQYF.

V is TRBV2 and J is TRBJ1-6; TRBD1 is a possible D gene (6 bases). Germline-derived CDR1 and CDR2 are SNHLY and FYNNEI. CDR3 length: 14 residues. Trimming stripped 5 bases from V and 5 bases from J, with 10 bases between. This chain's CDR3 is CASSPDSNNSPLHF. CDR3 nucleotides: TGTGCCAGCAGTCCGGACAGCAATAATTCACCCCTCCACTTT.

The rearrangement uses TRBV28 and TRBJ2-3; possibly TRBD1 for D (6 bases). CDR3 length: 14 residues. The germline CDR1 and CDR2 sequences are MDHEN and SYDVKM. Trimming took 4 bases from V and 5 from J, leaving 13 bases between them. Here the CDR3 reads CASSSQGVGDTQYF. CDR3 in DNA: TGTGCCAGCAGTTCACAGGGCGTGGGAGATACGCAGTATTTT.

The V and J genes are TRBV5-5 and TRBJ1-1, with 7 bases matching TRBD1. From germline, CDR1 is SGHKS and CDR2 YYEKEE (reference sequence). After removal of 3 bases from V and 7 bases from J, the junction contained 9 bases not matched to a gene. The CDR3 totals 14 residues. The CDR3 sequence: CASSSTGEKDEAFF. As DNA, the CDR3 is TGTGCCAGCAGCTCAACAGGGGAGAAGGATGAAGCTTTCTTT.

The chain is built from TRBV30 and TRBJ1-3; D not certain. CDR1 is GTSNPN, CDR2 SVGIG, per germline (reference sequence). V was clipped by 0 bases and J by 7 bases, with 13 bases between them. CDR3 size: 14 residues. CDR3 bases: TGTGCCTGGAGTGTAGAGGACTCCGGGAACACCATATATTTT. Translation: CAWSVEDSGNTIYF.

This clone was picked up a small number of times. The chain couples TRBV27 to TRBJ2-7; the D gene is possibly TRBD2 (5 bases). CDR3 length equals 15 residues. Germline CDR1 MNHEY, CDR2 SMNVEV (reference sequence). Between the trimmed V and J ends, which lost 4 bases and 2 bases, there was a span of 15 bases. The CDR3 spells CASSSRSGGTYEQYF. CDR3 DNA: TGTGCCAGCAGTTCCCGAAGTGGAGGCACCTACGAGCAGTACTTC.

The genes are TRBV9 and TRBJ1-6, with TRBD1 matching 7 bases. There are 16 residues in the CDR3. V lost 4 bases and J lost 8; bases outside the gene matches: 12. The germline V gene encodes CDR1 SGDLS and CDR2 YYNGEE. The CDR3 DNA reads TGTGCCAGCAGCCCTCAGACAGGGTTATTCGATTCACCCCTCCACTTT. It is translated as CASSPQTGLFDSPLHF.

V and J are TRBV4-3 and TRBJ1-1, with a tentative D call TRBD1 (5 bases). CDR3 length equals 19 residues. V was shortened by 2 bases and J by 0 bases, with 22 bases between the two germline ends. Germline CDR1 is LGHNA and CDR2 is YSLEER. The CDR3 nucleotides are TGCGCCAGCAGCCAAAACACTCTTTTCGACAGTCACCTGAACACTGAAGCTTTCTTT. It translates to CASSQNTLFDSHLNTEAFF.

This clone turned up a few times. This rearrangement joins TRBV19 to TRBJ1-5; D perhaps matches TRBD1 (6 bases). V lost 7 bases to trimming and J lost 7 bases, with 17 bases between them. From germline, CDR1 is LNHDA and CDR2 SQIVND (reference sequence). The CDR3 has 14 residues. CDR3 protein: CASIQGQGSQPQHF. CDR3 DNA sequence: TGTGCCAGTATCCAAGGTCAGGGGTCCCAGCCCCAGCATTTT.

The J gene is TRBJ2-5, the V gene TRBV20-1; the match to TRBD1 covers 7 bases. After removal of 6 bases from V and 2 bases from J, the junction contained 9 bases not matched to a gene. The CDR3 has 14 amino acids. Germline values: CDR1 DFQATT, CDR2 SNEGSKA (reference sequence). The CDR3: CSASPGQPQETQYF. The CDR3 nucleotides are TGCAGTGCCAGTCCGGGACAGCCTCAAGAGACCCAGTACTTC.

The CDR3 sequence: CASTPPGQGVFGNQPQHF. The CDR3 coding sequence is TGTGCCAGCACCCCACCGGGGCAGGGGGTTTTCGGCAATCAGCCCCAGCATTTT. The chain couples TRBV28 to TRBJ1-5, with 7 bases matching TRBD1. The V gene's germline CDR1 is MDHEN and CDR2 SYDVKM. V lost 7 bases to trimming and J lost 2 bases; unmatched junction nucleotides: 17. The CDR3 runs to 18 residues.

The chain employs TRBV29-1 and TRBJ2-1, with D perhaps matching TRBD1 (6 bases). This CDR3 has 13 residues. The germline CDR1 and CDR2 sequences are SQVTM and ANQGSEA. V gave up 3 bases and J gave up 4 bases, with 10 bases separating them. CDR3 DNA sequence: TGCAGCGTTGAGGGGGCAGAATACAATGAGCAGTTCTTC. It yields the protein CSVEGAEYNEQFF.